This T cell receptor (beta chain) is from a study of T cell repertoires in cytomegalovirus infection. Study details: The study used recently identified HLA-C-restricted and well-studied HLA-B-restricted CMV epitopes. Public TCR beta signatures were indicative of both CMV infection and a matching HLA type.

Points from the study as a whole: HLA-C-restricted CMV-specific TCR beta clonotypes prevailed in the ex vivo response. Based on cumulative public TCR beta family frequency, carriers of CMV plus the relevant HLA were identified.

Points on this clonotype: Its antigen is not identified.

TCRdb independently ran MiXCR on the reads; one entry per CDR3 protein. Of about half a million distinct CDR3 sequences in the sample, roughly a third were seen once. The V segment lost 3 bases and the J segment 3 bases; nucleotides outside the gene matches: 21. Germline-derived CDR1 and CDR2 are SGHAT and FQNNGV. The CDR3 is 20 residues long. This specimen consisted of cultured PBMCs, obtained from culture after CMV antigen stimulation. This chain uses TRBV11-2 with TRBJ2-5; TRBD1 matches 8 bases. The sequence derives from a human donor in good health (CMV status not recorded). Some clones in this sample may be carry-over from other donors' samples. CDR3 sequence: CASSFPIQGALHHTEETQYF. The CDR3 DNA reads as TGTGCCAGCAGCTTTCCAATCCAGGGGGCGCTTCACCACACCGAAGAGACCCAGTACTTC.